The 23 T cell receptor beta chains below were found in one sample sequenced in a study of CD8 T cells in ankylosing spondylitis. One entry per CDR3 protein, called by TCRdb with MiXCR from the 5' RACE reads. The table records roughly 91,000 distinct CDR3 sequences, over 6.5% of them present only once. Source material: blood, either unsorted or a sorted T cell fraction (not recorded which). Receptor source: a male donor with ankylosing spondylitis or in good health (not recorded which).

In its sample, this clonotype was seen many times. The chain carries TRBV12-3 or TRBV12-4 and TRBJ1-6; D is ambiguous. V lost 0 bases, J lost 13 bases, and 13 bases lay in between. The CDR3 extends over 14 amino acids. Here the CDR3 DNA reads TGTGCCAGCAGTTTAGCGGAGACCTCGTCGCCCCTCCACTTT. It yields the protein CASSLAETSSPLHF.

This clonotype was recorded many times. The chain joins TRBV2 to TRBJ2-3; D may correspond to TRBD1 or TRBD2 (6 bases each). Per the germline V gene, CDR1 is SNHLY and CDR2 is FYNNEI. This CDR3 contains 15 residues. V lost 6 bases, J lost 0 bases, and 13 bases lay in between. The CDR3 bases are TGTGCCAGCAGCCAGGAGGGGGTCAGCACAGATACGCAGTATTTT. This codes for CASSQEGVSTDTQYF.

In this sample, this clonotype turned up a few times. The CDR3 is CASSYSTGGGFEKLFF. The CDR3 DNA reads as TGTGCCAGCAGTTACTCGACTGGGGGTGGGTTCGAAAAACTGTTTTTT. The chain has TRBV6-5 and TRBJ1-4; TRBD1 might be the D (5 bases). Germline lookup yields CDR1 MNHEY and CDR2 SVGAGI. Trimming removed 0 bases from V and 8 bases from J, with 16 bases in between. The CDR3 covers 16 residues.

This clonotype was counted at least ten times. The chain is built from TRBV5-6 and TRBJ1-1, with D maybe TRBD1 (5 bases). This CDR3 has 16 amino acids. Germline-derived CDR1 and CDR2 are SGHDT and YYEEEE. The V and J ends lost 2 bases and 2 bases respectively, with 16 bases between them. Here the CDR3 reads CASSFIGGKENTEAFF. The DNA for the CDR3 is TGTGCCAGCAGCTTTATCGGGGGAAAAGAAAACACTGAAGCTTTCTTT.

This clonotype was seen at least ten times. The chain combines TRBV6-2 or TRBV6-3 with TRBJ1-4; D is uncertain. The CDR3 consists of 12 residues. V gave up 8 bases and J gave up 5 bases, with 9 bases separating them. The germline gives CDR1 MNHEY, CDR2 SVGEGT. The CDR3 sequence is CASRRNNEKLFF. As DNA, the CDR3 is TGTGCCAGCCGCCGAAACAATGAAAAACTGTTTTTT.

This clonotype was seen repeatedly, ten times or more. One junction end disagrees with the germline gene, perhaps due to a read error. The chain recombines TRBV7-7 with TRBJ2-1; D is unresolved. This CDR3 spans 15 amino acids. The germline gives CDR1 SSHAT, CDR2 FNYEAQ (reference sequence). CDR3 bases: TGTGCTAGCAGCTTAGCCCTAGATAGGGCCAATGAGCAGTTCTTC. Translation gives CASSLALDRANEQFF.

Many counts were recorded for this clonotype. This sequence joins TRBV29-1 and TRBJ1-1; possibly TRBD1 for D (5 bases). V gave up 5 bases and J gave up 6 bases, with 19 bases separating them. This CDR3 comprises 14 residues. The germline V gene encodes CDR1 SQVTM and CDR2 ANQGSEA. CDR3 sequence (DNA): TGCAGCGTTCTGGTCGTCGGGGGGTCAGCTGAAGCTTTCTTT. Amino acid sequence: CSVLVVGGSAEAFF.

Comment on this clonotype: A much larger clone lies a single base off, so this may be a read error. CDR3 residues: CASSESGQGSYEQYF. The CDR3 DNA reads as TGTGCCAGCAGCGAGTCGGGACAGGGCTCCTACGAGCAGTACTTC. This chain links TRBV7-9 with TRBJ2-7; 9 bases are shared with TRBD1. The junction had 5 bases not matched to a gene; V was cut back by 5 bases and J by 0 bases. CDR3 length: 15 residues. Germline values: CDR1 SEHNR, CDR2 FQNEAQ (reference sequence).

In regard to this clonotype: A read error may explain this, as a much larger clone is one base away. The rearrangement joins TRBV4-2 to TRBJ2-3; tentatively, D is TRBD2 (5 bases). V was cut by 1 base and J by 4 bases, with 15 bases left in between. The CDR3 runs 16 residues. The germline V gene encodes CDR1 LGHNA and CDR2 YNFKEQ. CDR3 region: CASSQGGSRGADTQYF. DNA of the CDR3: TGTGCCAGCAGCCAAGGAGGGTCGAGAGGAGCAGATACGCAGTATTTT.

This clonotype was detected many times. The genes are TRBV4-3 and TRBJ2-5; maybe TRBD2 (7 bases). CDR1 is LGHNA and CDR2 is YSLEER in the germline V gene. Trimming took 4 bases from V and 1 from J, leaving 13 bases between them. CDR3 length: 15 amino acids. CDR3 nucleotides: TGCGCCAGCAGCCCCCGCGGGGGCGGCCAAGAGACCCAGTACTTC. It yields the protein CASSPRGGGQETQYF.

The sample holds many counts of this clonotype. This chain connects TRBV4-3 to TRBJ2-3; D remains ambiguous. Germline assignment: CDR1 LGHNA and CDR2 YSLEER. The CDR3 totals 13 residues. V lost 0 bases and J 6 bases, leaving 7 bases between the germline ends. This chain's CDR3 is CASSQDWRDTQYF. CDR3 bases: TGCGCCAGCAGCCAAGATTGGCGGGATACGCAGTATTTT.

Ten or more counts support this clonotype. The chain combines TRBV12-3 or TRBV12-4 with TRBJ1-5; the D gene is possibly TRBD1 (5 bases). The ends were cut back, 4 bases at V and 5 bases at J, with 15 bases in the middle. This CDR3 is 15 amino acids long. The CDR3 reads CASSSSGDGYQPQHF. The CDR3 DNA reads TGTGCCAGCAGTTCCAGTGGGGACGGGTATCAGCCCCAGCATTTT.

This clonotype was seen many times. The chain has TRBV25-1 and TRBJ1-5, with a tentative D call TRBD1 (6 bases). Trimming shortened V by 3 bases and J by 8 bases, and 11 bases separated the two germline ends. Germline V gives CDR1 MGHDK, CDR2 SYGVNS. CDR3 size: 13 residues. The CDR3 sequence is CASSDGGLEPQHF. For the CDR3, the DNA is TGTGCCAGCAGTGATGGGGGCCTGGAGCCCCAGCATTTT. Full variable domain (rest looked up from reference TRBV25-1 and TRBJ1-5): EADIYQTPRYLVIGTGKKITLECSQTMGHDKMYWYQQDPGMELHLIHYSYGVNSTEKGDLSSESTVSRIRTEHFPLTLESARPSHTSQYLCASSDGGLEPQHFGDGTRLSIL.

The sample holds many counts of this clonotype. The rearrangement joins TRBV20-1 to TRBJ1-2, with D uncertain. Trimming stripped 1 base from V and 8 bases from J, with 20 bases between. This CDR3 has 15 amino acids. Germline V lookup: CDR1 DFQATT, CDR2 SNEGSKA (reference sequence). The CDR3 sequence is CSARVPKTGFGGYTF. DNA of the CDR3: TGCAGTGCTAGAGTCCCCAAGACGGGGTTCGGCGGCTACACCTTC.

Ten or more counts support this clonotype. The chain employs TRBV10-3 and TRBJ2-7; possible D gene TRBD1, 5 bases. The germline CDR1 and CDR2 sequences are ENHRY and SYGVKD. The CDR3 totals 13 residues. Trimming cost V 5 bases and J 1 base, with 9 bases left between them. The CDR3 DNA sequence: TGTGCCATCAGTAAGACAGAATCCTACGAGCAGTACTTC. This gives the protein CAISKTESYEQYF.

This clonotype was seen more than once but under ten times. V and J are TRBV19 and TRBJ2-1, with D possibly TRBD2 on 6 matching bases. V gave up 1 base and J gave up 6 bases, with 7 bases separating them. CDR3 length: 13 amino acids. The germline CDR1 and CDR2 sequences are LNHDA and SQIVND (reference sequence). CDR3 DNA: TGTGCCAGTAGTATAGCAGCGGGCAATGAGCAGTTCTTC. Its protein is CASSIAAGNEQFF.

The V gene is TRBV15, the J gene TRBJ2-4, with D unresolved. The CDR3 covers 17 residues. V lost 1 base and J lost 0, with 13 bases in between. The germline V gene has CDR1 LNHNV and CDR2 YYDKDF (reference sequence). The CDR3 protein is CATSRGLWLLAKNIQYF. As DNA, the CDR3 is TGTGCCACCAGCAGAGGGTTATGGCTACTAGCCAAAAACATTCAGTACTTC. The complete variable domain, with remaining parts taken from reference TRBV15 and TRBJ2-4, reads DAMVIQNPRYQVTQFGKPVTLSCSQTLNHNVMYWYQQKSSQAPKLLFHYYDKDFNNEADTPDNFQSRRPNTSFCFLDIRSPGLGDTAMYLCATSRGLWLLAKNIQYFGAGTRLSVL.

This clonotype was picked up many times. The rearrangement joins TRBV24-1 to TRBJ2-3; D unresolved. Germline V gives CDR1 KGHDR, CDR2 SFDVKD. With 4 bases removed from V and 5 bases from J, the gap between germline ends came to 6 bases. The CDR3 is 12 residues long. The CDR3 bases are TGTGCCACCAGTGACGTCAAAGATACGCAGTATTTT. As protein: CATSDVKDTQYF.

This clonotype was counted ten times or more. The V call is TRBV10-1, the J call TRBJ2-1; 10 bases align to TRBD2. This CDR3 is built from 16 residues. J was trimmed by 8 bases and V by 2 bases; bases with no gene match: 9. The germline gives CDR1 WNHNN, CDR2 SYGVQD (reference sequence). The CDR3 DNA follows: TGCGCCAGCAGTGAGATCGCTAGCGGGAGTCTCCATGAGCAGTTCTTC. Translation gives CASSEIASGSLHEQFF.

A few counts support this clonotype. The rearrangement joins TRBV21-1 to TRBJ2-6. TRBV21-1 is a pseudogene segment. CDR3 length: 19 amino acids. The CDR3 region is CASSKKRRLFSSGANVLTF. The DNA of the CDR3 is TGTGCCAGCAGCAAAAAGAGGAGACTCTTTAGCTCTGGGGCCAACGTCCTGACTTTC.

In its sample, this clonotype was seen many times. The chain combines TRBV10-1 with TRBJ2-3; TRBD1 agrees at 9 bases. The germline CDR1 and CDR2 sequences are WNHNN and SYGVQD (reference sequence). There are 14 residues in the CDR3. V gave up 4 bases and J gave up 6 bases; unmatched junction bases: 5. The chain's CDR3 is CASSGRTGADTQYF. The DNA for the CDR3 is TGCGCCAGCAGTGGCCGGACAGGGGCCGATACGCAGTATTTT.

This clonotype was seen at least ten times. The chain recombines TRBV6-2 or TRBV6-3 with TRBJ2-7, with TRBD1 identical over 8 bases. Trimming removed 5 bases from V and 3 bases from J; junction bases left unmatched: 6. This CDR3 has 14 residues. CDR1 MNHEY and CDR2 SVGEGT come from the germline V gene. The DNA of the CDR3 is TGTGCCAGCAGTAAAGACAGGGGAGGCTACGAGCAGTACTTC. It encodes CASSKDRGGYEQYF.

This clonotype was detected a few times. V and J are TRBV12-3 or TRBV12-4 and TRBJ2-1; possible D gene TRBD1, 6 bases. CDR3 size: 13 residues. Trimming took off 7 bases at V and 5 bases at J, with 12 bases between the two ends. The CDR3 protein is CASTRTANNEQFF. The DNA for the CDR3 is TGTGCCAGCACCCGGACAGCTAACAATGAGCAGTTCTTC.